Included here is one T cell receptor beta chain sequence, with context. This specimen belongs to a study of blood T cell repertoires in COVID-19. Study-level background: Spain, Italy and the United States supplied samples that represented acute and convalescent COVID-19. T cells, B-cell-depleted T cells, or PBMCs provided the cDNA or gDNA that served as material.

V lost 3 bases and J lost 0; bases outside the gene matches: 9. Germline CDR1 reads SGHDN; CDR2 reads FVKESK. CDR3 size: 17 residues. In the original processing: Quantification of nucleated cells was approximated via reference gene primer amplification. Clones were sequenced by immunoSEQ multiplex PCR, and TCRdb holds only the in-frame ones, with some missing. That table is the source of V, J and clone size, and D and trimming were worked out from the DNA. Of 150,000 to 200,000 clones listed, around 80% are singletons. This chain connects TRBV14 to TRBJ2-3; 7 bases agree with TRBD2. This TCR came from a man in his fifties who had recovered from COVID-19. The sample was peripheral blood. The CDR3 DNA follows: TGTGCCAGCAGCCAGGTCCCCCGAGCGGGAAGCACAGATACGCAGTATTTT. Translation: CASSQVPRAGSTDTQYF.